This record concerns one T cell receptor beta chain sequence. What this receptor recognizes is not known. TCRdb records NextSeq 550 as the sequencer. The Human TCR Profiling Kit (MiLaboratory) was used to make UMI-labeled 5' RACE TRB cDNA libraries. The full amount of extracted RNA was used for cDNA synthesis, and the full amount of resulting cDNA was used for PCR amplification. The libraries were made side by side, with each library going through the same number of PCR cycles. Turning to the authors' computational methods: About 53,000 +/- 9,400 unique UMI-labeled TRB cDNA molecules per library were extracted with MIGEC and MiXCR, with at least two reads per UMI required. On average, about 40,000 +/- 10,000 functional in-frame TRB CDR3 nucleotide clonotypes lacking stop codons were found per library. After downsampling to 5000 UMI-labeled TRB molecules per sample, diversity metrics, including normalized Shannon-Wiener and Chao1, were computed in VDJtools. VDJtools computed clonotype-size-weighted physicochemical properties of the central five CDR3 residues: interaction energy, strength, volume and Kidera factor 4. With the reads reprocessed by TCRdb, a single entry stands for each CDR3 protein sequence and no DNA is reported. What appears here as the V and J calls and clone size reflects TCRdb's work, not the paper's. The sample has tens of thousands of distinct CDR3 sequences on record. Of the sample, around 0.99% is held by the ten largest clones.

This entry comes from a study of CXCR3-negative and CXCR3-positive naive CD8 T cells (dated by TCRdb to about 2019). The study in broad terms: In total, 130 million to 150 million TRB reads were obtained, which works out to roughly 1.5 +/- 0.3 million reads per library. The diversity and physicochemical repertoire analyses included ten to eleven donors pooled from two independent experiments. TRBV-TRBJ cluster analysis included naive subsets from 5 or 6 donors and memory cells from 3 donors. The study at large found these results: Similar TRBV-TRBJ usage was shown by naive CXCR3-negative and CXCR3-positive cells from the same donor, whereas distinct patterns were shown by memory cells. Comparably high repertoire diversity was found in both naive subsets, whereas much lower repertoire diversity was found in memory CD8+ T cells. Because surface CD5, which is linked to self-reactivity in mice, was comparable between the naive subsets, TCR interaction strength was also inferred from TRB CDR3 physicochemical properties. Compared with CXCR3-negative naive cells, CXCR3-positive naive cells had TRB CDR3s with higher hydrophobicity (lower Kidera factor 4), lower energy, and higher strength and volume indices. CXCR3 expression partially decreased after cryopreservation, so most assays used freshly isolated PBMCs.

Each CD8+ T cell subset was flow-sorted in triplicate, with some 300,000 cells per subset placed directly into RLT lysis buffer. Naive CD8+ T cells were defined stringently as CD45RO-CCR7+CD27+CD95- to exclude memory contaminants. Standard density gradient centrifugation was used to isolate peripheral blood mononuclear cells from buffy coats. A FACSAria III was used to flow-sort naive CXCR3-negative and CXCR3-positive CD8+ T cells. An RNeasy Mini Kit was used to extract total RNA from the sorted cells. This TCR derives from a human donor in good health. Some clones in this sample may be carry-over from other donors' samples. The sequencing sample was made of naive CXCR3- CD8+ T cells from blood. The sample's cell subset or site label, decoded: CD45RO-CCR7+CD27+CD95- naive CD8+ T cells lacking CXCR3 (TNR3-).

The CDR3: CASRGQGDPLVNTEAFF. The chain is made from TRBV4-1 and TRBJ1-1; TCRdb's D gene call, TRBD1, goes unchecked for lack of DNA. CDR1 and CDR2 (MGHRA, YSYEKL) derive from the germline V gene. From the cysteine through the phenylalanine, the CDR3 covers 17 amino acids. DNA is not recorded here.